The 18 T cell receptor beta chains listed next were all sequenced from one sample in a study of regulatory T cells in long-lasting Graves disease. The time point here: newly diagnosed GD, antithyroid drugs for less than 3 months. The TCR library used RNA extracted from PBMCs. Assembly of TCR beta libraries relied on iRepertoire HTBI primers together with Arm-PCR of CDR3 regions. TCRdb itself ran the multiplex PCR reads through MiXCR, one entry per CDR3 protein. Of about 560,000 distinct CDR3 sequences in the sample, about 15% were seen once. The same sample was also studied in work on T cells in Graves' hyperthyroidism and ophthalmopathy.

The sample here was peripheral blood mononuclear cells (PBMCs), taken at new diagnosis, from a patient treated with antithyroid drugs. The receptor set was obtained from a man aged 18 to 30 with Graves disease.

This clonotype was seen ten or more times. The chain joins TRBV2 to TRBJ1-2; D unclear. CDR3 size: 15 residues. Germline V gene lookup returns CDR1 SNHLY and CDR2 FYNNEI. Trimming left V 2 bases short and J 0 bases short, with 10 bases between. The CDR3 DNA follows: TGTGCCAGCAGTGAATCCCAGGAACCTAACTATGGCTACACCTTC. Residues: CASSESQEPNYGYTF.

This clonotype occurred many times. This chain uses TRBV27 with TRBJ1-1; D is unclear. Germline V gives CDR1 MNHEY, CDR2 SMNVEV (reference sequence). The V gene lost 2 bases and the J gene lost 6 bases, with 10 bases spanning the gap. The CDR3 loop spans 13 amino acids. DNA of the CDR3: TGTGCCAGCAGTTTAGTCCCCGCTTCTGAAGCTTTCTTT. This codes for CASSLVPASEAFF.

The CDR3 protein is CATSDLSRAVDGYTF. DNA of the CDR3: TGTGCCACCAGTGATTTATCCAGGGCCGTGGATGGCTACACCTTC. The chain is built from TRBV24-1 and TRBJ1-2; TRBD1 might be the D (5 bases). The V gene's germline CDR1 is KGHDR and CDR2 SFDVKD. CDR3 length equals 15 residues. V lost 1 base and J 6 bases, leaving 14 bases between the germline ends.

This clonotype was counted ten times or more. The chain is built from TRBV28 and TRBJ2-7, with D possibly being TRBD1 (7 bases). V was trimmed by 6 bases and J by 3 bases, leaving 12 bases between them. This CDR3 contains 13 residues. The germline V gene encodes CDR1 MDHEN and CDR2 SYDVKM. CDR3 loop: CASRGGTVYEQYF. CDR3 coding DNA: TGTGCCAGCAGGGGCGGGACAGTCTACGAGCAGTACTTC. The complete variable domain, with remaining parts taken from reference TRBV28 and TRBJ2-7, reads DVKVTQSSRYLVKRTGEKVFLECVQDMDHENMFWYRQDPGLGLRLIYFSYDVKMKEKGDIPEGYSVSREKKERFSLILESASTNQTSMYLCASRGGTVYEQYFGPGTRLTVT.

This clonotype was observed many times. The chain uses TRBV28 and TRBJ2-2; 13 nucleotides match TRBD2. Per the germline V gene, CDR1 is MDHEN and CDR2 is SYDVKM. The trim removed 5 bases at V and 5 bases at J, leaving 5 bases unmatched. This CDR3 region has 16 residues. CDR3 sequence reads: CASSRTSGSWTGELFF. Written as DNA, the CDR3 is TGTGCCAGCAGTCGGACTAGCGGGAGCTGGACCGGGGAGCTGTTTTTT.

This clonotype has a count of ten or more. The chain couples TRBV30 to TRBJ1-5; D gene ambiguous. V lost 2 bases and J lost 0, with 8 bases in between. CDR3 length: 14 residues. Germline loops: CDR1 GTSNPN, CDR2 SVGIG (reference sequence). DNA for the CDR3: TGTGCCTGGAGTAGTGGGAATAGCAATCAGCCCCAGCATTTT. This gives the protein CAWSSGNSNQPQHF.

This clonotype was seen a handful of times. J is TRBJ2-1 and V is TRBV6-1, with 10 bases aligning to TRBD2. Per germline, CDR1 MNHNS and CDR2 SASEGT. J gave up 7 bases and V 4 bases, and 13 bases lay outside the gene matches. The CDR3 has 17 amino acids. The CDR3 DNA follows: TGTGCCAGCAGTGGCCCGCGGAGTAGCGGGAGGTATAATGAGCAGTTCTTC. This gives the protein CASSGPRSSGRYNEQFF.

This clonotype was seen ten or more times. The rearrangement links TRBV30 to TRBJ2-3; the D is unclear. The germline V gene encodes CDR1 GTSNPN and CDR2 SVGIG (reference sequence). V was pared by 3 bases and J by 1 base, with 5 bases between. CDR3 length: 12 residues. The CDR3 DNA is TGTGCCTGGAGCCCGGGCACAGATACGCAGTATTTT. It codes for CAWSPGTDTQYF.

This clonotype was seen ten or more times. The V gene is TRBV28, the J gene TRBJ2-7, with D tentatively TRBD1 (5 bases). V was trimmed by 2 bases and J by 3 bases, leaving 11 bases between them. The CDR3 runs to 14 residues. In germline, CDR1 is MDHEN, CDR2 SYDVKM. The CDR3 region has the DNA TGTGCCAGCAGTTTAGCCGGCAGGGTCTACGAGCAGTACTTC. It codes for CASSLAGRVYEQYF.

This clonotype was found many times. The chain combines TRBV20-1 with TRBJ1-1, with D perhaps TRBD1 (5 bases). The CDR3 has 17 amino acids. V shed 3 bases and J shed 1 base, with 21 bases lying between them. Germline CDR1 DFQATT, CDR2 SNEGSKA (reference sequence). CDR3 in amino acids: CSARDTGRTGWNTEAFF. CDR3 nucleotides: TGCAGTGCTAGGGACACCGGACGGACTGGGTGGAACACTGAAGCTTTCTTT.

This clonotype has a handful of counts. The chain links TRBV4-1 to TRBJ2-1; no definite D call. Germline CDR1 is MGHRA and CDR2 is YSYEKL. Trimming removed 1 base at V and 15 bases at J, with 10 bases between. The CDR3 loop spans 11 amino acids. CDR3 loop: CASSQGVILFF. The CDR3 nucleotides read TGCGCCAGCAGCCAAGGCGTCATTCTGTTCTTC.

This clonotype was found many times. This rearrangement joins TRBV7-8 to TRBJ1-1, with no clear D. CDR1 is SGHVS, CDR2 FQNEAQ, per germline. V gave up 0 bases and J gave up 1 base, with 9 bases separating them. The CDR3 is made up of 15 amino acids. The CDR3 DNA reads TGTGCCAGCAGCTTAGCGCGTGGTAGGAACACTGAAGCTTTCTTT. This sequence encodes CASSLARGRNTEAFF.

V usage is TRBV28 and J usage is TRBJ1-3, with 7 bases identical to TRBD1. The CDR3 sequence is 16 residues long. The V and J ends lost 5 bases and 2 bases, in that order; junction bases with no gene match: 9. Germline-derived CDR1 and CDR2 are MDHEN and SYDVKM. This CDR3 reads CASSPWTGSAGNTIYF. Written as DNA, the CDR3 is TGTGCCAGCAGTCCCTGGACAGGTAGTGCTGGAAACACCATATATTTT.

In this sample, this clonotype turned up many times. This chain links TRBV27 with TRBJ1-2; no definite D call. The CDR3 spans 15 residues. The germline V gene has CDR1 MNHEY and CDR2 SMNVEV (reference sequence). The germline V and J ends were trimmed by 2 bases and 0 bases, with 10 bases remaining between them. CDR3 sequence: CASSLMGLANYGYTF. CDR3 nucleotides: TGTGCCAGCAGTTTAATGGGGTTGGCTAACTATGGCTACACCTTC.

For this clonotype: A much larger clonotype is one base distant, so this may be a read error. This rearrangement joins TRBV3-1 to TRBJ1-2; D gene unclear. Trimming removed 4 bases at V and 7 bases at J, with 10 bases between. CDR3 length: 12 residues. Germline CDR1 LGHDT, CDR2 YNNKEL (reference sequence). The CDR3 DNA sequence: TGTGCCAGCAGCCGAGCTTTTGGTGGCTACACCTTC. Amino acids: CASSRAFGGYTF. Using reference TRBV3-1 and TRBJ1-2 for the parts outside the CDR3, the full variable domain is DTAVSQTPKYLVTQMGNDKSIKCEQNLGHDTMYWYKQDSKKFLKIMFSYNNKELIINETVPNRFSPKSPDKAHLNLHINSLELGDSAVYFCASSRAFGGYTFGSGTRLTVV.

The table lists this clonotype with many counts. The chain joins TRBV10-1 to TRBJ2-3, with D uncertain. CDR3 length: 13 amino acids. Germline V gene sequence: CDR1 WNHNN, CDR2 SYGVQD (reference sequence). The V end lost 6 bases, the J end lost 2 bases, and 9 bases lay between the germline ends. CDR3 sequence: CASSQTSTDTQYF. The CDR3 DNA is TGCGCCAGCAGCCAGACTTCCACAGATACGCAGTATTTT.

The rearrangement uses TRBV19 and TRBJ1-5; tentative D call: TRBD1 (5 bases). Germline loops: CDR1 LNHDA, CDR2 SQIVND (reference sequence). This CDR3 is built from 15 residues. V lost 5 bases to trimming and J lost 2 bases, with 13 bases between them. CDR3 protein: CASSPSRGGNQPQHF. As DNA, the CDR3 is TGTGCCAGTAGTCCTTCTCGGGGGGGCAATCAGCCCCAGCATTTT.

This clonotype came up many times. V usage is TRBV11-2 and J usage is TRBJ2-7; D gene ambiguous. V was cut by 2 bases and J by 6 bases, with 11 bases left in between. This CDR3 has 13 residues. CDR1 and CDR2 (germline): SGHAT, FQNNGV. CDR3 nucleotides: TGTGCCAGCAGCTTATCCCTTCTGGTCGAGCAGTACTTC. Its translation: CASSLSLLVEQYF.